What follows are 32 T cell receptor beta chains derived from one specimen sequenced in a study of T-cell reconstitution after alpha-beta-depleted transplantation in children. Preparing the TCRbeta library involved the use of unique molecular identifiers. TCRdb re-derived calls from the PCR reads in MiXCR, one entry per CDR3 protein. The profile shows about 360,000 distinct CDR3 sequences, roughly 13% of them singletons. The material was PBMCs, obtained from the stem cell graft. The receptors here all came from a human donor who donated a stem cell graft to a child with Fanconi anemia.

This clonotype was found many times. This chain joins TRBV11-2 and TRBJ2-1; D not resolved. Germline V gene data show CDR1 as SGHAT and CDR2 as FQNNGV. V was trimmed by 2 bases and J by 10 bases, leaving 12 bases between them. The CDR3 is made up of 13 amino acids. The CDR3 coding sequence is TGTGCCAGCAGCTTACACTCTAACGGCGAGCAGTTCTTC. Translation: CASSLHSNGEQFF. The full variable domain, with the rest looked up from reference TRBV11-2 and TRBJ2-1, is EAGVAQSPRYKIIEKRQSVAFWCNPISGHATLYWYQQILGQGPKLLIQFQNNGVVDDSQLPKDRFSAERLKGVDSTLKIQPAKLEDSAVYLCASSLHSNGEQFFGPGTRLTVL.

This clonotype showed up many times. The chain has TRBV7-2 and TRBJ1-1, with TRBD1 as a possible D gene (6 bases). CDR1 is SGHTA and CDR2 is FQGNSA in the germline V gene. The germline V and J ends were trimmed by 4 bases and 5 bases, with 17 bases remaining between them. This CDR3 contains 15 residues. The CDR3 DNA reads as TGTGCCAGCAGCTATAGGCCAGGGGAAAGGACTGAAGCTTTCTTT. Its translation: CASSYRPGERTEAFF.

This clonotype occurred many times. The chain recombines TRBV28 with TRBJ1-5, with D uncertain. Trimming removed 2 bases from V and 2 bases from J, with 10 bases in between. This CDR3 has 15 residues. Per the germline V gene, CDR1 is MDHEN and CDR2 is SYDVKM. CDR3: CASSLRVLGNQPQHF. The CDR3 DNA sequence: TGTGCCAGCAGTTTAAGGGTTTTGGGCAATCAGCCCCAGCATTTT.

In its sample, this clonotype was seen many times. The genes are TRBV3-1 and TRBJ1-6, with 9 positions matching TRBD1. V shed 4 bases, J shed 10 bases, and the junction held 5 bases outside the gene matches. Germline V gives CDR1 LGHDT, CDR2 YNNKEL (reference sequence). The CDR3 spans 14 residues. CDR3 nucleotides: TGTGCCAGCAGCCTACAGGGGGCTGAATCACCCCTCCACTTT. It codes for CASSLQGAESPLHF.

CDR3 amino acids: CASSHRRTTLSSYEQYF. As DNA, the CDR3 is TGTGCCAGCAGCCATCGGAGAACTACCCTAAGCTCCTACGAGCAGTACTTC. The rearrangement links TRBV7-8 to TRBJ2-7, with D unclear. The CDR3 sequence is 17 residues long. Germline-derived CDR1 and CDR2 are SGHVS and FQNEAQ. V lost 5 bases and J 0 bases, leaving 20 bases between the germline ends.

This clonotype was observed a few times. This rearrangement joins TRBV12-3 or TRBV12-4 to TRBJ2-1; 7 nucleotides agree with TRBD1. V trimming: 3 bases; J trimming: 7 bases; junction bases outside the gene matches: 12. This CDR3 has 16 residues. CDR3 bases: TGTGCCAGCAGTTTGGCCCCCATTGGGACAGCTAATGAGCAGTTCTTC. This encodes CASSLAPIGTANEQFF.

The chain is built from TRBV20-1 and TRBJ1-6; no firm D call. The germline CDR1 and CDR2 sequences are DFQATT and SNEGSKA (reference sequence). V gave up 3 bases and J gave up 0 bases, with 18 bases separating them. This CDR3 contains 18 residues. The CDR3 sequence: CSARTFQVLSSYNSPLHF. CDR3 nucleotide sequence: TGCAGTGCTAGGACATTTCAGGTTCTTAGCTCCTATAATTCACCCCTCCACTTT.

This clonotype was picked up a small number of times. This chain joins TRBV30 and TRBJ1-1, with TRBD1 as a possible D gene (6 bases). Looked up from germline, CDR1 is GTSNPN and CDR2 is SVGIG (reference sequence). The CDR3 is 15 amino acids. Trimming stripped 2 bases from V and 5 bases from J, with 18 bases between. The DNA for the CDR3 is TGTGCCTGGAGTCCTGGGGGCCTAAGGGAGACTGAAGCTTTCTTT. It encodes CAWSPGGLRETEAFF. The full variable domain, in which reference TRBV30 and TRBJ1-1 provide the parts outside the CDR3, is SQTIHQWPATLVQPVGSPLSLECTVEGTSNPNLYWYRQAAGRGLQLLFYSVGIGQISSEVPQNLSASRPQDRQFILSSKKLLLSDSGFYLCAWSPGGLRETEAFFGQGTRLTVV.

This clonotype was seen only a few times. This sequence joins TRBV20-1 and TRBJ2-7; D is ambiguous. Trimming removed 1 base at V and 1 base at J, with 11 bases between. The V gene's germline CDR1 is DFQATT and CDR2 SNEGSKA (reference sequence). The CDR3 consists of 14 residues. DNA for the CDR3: TGCAGTGCTAGAGGGGCATCTGGGTCCTACGAGCAGTACTTC. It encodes CSARGASGSYEQYF.

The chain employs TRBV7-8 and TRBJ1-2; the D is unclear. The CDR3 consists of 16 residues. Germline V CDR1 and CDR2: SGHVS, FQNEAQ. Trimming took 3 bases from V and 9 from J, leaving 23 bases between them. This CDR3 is CASSFSDGPRAGSYTF. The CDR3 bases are TGTGCCAGCAGCTTTTCGGACGGCCCTCGAGCCGGGAGCTACACCTTC.

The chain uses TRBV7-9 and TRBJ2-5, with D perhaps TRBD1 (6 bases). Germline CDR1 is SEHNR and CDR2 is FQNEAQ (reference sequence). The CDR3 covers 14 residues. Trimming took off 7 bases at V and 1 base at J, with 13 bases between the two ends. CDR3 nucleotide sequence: TGTGCCAGCAAGAGGACAGCGCTCCAAGAGACCCAGTACTTC. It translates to CASKRTALQETQYF.

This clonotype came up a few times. The CDR3: CASSLQFQETQYF. The CDR3 region has the DNA TGTGCCAGCAGTTTACAGTTCCAAGAGACCCAGTACTTC. V gene TRBV7-2 combines with J gene TRBJ2-5; D is uncertain. Trimming stripped 6 bases from V and 1 base from J, with 9 bases between. Per the germline V gene, CDR1 is SGHTA and CDR2 is FQGNSA. The CDR3 is made up of 13 amino acids.

The CDR3 reads CASSLAGMGNSPLHF. The CDR3 DNA follows: TGTGCCAGCAGCTTAGCAGGGATGGGGAATTCACCCCTCCACTTT. V is TRBV7-2 and J is TRBJ1-6; D remains ambiguous. Looked up from germline, CDR1 is SGHTA and CDR2 is FQGNSA. This CDR3 has 15 residues. V lost 0 bases to trimming and J lost 7 bases, with 10 bases between them.

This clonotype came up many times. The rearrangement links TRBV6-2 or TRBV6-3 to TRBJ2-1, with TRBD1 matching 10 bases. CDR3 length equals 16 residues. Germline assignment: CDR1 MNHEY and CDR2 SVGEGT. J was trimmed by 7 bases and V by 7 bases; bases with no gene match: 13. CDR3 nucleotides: TGTGCCAGCATTCAGGACCGGGACAGGGGTACAAATGAGCAGTTCTTC. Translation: CASIQDRDRGTNEQFF.

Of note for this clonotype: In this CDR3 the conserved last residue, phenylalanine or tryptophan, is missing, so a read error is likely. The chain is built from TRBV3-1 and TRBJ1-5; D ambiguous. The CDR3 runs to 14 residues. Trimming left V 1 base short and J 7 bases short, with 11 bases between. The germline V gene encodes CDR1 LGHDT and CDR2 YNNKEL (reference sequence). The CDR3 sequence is CASSQGSMSQPQHL. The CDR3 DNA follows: TGTGCCAGCAGCCAAGGAAGCATGAGCCAGCCCCAGCATCTT.

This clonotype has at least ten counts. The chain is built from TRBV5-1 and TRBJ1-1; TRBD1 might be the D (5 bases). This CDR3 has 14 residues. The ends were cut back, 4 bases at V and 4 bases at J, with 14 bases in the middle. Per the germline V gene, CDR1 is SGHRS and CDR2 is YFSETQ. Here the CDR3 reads CASSPSGGGTEAFF. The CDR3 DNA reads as TGCGCCAGCAGCCCCTCAGGCGGGGGCACTGAAGCTTTCTTT.

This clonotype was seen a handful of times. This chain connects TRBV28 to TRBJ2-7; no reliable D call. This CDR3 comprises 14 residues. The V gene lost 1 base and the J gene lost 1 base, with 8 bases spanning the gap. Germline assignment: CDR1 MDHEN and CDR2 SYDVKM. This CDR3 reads CASSLSTVSYEQYF. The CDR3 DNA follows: TGTGCCAGCAGTTTATCTACAGTTTCCTACGAGCAGTACTTC.

CDR3 bases: TGTGCCAGCTCACAGGCCCAGGCGGGGACTATCACAGATACGCAGTATTTT. It specifies CASSQAQAGTITDTQYF. The chain uses TRBV18 and TRBJ2-3; the match to TRBD2 covers 7 bases. The germline V gene encodes CDR1 KGHSH and CDR2 LQKENI. This CDR3 has 17 residues. The V gene end was trimmed by 4 bases and the J gene end by 2 bases; junction bases not matched to a gene: 12.

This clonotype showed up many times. The CDR3 reads CASSGGRGGETQYF. In nucleotides, the CDR3 is TGTGCCAGCAGCGGGGGGCGCGGAGGAGAGACCCAGTACTTC. V usage is TRBV7-6 and J usage is TRBJ2-5; D tentatively reads TRBD1 or TRBD2 (6 bases each). The V and J ends lost 5 bases and 4 bases respectively, with 14 bases between them. The CDR3 loop spans 14 amino acids. Germline loops: CDR1 SGHVS, CDR2 FNYEAQ. Together with reference TRBV7-6 and TRBJ2-5, the CDR3 gives the full variable domain: GAGVSQSPRYKVTKRGQDVALRCDPISGHVSLYWYRQALGQGPEFLTYFNYEAQQDKSGLPNDRFSAERPEGSISTLTIQRTEQRDSAMYRCASSGGRGGETQYFGPGTRLLVL.

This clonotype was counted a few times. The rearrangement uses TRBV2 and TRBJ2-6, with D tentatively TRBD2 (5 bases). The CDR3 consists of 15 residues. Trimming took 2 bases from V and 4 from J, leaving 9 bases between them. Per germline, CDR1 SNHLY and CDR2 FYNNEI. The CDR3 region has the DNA TGTGCCAGCAGTGAATTGACTACCGGGGCCAACGTCCTGACTTTC. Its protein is CASSELTTGANVLTF.

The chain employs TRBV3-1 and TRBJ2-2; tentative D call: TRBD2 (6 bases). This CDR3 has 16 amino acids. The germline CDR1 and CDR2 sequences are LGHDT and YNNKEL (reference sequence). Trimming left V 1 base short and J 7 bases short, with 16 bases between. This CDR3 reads CASSQGTRKGGGELFF. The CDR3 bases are TGTGCCAGCAGCCAAGGGACCCGAAAGGGAGGCGGGGAGCTGTTTTTT.

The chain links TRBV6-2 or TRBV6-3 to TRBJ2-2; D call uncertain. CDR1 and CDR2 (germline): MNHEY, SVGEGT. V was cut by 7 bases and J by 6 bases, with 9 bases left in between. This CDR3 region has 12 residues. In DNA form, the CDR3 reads TGTGCCAGCATTTCGGGTGCCGGGGAGCTGTTTTTT. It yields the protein CASISGAGELFF.

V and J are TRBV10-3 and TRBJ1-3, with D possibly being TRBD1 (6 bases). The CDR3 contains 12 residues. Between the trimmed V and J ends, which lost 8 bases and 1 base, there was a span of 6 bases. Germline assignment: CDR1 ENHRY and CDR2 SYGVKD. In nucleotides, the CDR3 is TGTGCCATCGGACAGTCTGGAAACACCATATATTTT. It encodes CAIGQSGNTIYF.

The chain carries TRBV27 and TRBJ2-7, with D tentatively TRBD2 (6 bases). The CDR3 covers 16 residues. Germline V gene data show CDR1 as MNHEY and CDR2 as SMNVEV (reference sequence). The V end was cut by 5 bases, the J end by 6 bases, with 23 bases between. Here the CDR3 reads CASSHTPGLTDGEQYF. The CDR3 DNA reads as TGTGCCAGCAGTCACACCCCGGGACTTACCGACGGCGAGCAGTACTTC.

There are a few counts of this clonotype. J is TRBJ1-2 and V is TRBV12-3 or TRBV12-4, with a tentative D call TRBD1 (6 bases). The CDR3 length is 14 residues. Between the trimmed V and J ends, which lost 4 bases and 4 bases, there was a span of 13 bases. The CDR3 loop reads CASSSRQVPYGYTF. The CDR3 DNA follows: TGTGCCAGCAGTTCCCGACAGGTGCCCTATGGCTACACCTTC.

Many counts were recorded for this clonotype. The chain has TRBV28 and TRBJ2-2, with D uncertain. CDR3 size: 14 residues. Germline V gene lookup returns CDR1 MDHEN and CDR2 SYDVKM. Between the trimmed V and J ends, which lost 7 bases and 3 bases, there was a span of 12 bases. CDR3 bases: TGTGCCAGCACCTCCGGGTGGGACACCGGGGAGCTGTTTTTT. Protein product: CASTSGWDTGELFF.

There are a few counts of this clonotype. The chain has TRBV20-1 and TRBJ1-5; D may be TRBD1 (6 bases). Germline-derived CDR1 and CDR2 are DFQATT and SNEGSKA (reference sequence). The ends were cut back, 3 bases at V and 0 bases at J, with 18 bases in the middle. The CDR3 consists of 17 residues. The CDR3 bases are TGCAGTGCTAGCAAACCCACGGGACACCCTAGCAATCAGCCCCAGCATTTT. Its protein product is CSASKPTGHPSNQPQHF.

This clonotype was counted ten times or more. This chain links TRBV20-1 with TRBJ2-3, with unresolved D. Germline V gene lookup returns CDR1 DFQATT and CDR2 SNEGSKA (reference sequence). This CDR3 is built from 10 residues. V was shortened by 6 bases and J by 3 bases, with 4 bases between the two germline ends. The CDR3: CSAMTDTQYF. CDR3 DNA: TGCAGTGCCATGACAGATACGCAGTATTTT.

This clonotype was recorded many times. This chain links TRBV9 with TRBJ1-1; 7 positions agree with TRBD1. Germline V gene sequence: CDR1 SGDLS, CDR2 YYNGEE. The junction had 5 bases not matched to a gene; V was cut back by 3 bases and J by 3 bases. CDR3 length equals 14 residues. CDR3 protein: CASSAYRGDTEAFF. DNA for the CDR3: TGTGCCAGCAGCGCTTACAGGGGCGACACTGAAGCTTTCTTT.

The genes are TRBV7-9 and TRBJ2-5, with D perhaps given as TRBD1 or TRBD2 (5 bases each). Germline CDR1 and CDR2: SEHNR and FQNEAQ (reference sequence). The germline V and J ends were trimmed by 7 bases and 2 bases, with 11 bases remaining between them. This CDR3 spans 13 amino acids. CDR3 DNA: TGTGCCAGCAAGTTCTGGGGGCAAGAGACCCAGTACTTC. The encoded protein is CASKFWGQETQYF.

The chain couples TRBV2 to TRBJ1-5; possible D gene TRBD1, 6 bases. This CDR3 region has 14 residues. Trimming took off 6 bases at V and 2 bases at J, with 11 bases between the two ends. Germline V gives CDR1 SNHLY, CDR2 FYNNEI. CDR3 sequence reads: CASRERQGNQPQHF. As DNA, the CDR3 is TGTGCCAGCAGGGAAAGACAGGGCAATCAGCCCCAGCATTTT. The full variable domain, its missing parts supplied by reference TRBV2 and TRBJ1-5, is EPEVTQTPSHQVTQMGQEVILRCVPISNHLYFYWYRQILGQKVEFLVSFYNNEISEKSEIFDDQFSVERPDGSNFTLKIRSTKLEDSAMYFCASRERQGNQPQHFGDGTRLSIL.

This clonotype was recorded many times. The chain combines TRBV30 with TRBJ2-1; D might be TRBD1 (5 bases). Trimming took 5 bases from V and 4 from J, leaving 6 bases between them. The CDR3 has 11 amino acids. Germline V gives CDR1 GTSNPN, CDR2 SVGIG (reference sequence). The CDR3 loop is CAWAGYNEQFF. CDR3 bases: TGTGCCTGGGCAGGGTACAATGAGCAGTTCTTC.